Presented here are 2 T cell receptor beta chains from one specimen sequenced in a study of prognosis after radiotherapy for stage I lung cancer. Using two-round multiplex PCR, the authors amplified TCR beta CDR3 from genomic DNA. Round one of PCR was performed, and it used primers specific to each TRBV and TRBJ gene. TCRdb reprocessed the multiplex PCR reads with MiXCR, giving one entry per CDR3 protein. The table records 25,000 to 35,000 distinct CDR3 sequences, less than 35% of them present only once. Sequences were derived from PBMCs, sampled before or after stereotactic body radiation therapy (not recorded which). These receptors were collected from a donor aged 50 or older with non-small cell lung cancer.

As for this clonotype: This sequence may be a read error, since a much larger clone differs from it by one base. The chain uses TRBV25-1 and TRBJ1-4; D remains ambiguous. Germline values: CDR1 MGHDK, CDR2 SYGVNS. This CDR3 spans 13 amino acids. The germline V and J ends were trimmed by 3 bases and 11 bases, with 13 bases remaining between them. CDR3 coding DNA: TGTGCCAGCAGTGAGTGCCTAACGAGGAAACTGTTTTTT. Its translation is CASSECLTRKLFF.

This clonotype was seen many times. The V and J genes are TRBV29-1 and TRBJ1-1, with D uncertain. The CDR3 totals 14 residues. The V gene's germline CDR1 is SQVTM and CDR2 ANQGSEA. V lost 5 bases to trimming and J lost 0 bases, with 13 bases between them. The CDR3 region is CSVQYPIVNTEAFF. CDR3 nucleotide sequence: TGCAGCGTTCAGTACCCCATCGTGAACACTGAAGCTTTCTTT.